Given below is one T cell receptor (beta chain) in context. The data derive from a study of T cell changes during pregnancy in multiple sclerosis. Generated by immunoSEQ multiplex PCR, the TCRdb table keeps only in-frame clones and is missing some. This sample has some 74,000 clones, with almost 95% found just once. Source: peripheral blood, taken before pregnancy. The source is a female donor with multiple sclerosis, enrolled in a pregnancy study.

The CDR3 loop reads CASGLVNTGWDEQYF. Written as DNA, the CDR3 is TGTGCTAGTGGTTTGGTAAATACAGGGTGGGACGAGCAGTACTTC. The V call is TRBV12-5, the J call TRBJ2-7, with D possibly matching TRBD1 (6 bases). V was trimmed by 0 bases and J by 5 bases, leaving 14 bases between them. The CDR3 has 15 residues. CDR1 is LGHNT and CDR2 is FRNRAP in the germline V gene.